This is a list of T cell receptor beta chains from one sample in a study of blood T cell repertoires in COVID-19. The assay was immunoSEQ multiplex PCR, and TCRdb's table has in-frame clones only and misses some. The profile shows over 55,000 clones, approximately 83% of them singletons. The specimen sequenced was peripheral blood. The receptors originated from a man older than 75 with COVID-19, enrolled during active disease. CDR3s include the opening cysteine and the closing phenylalanine or tryptophan. Fields, in order: clone size, D gene, CDR3 length, J gene, V gene, CDR3 DNA, CDR3 protein. D genes are given only for firm matches. For some rows the clone size is stated as once, few or many, or as a class when expanded; others skip it.

abundance: -; d_gene: TRBD2; len: 15; j_gene: TRBJ2-1; v_gene: TRBV5-4; CDR3nt: TGTGCCAGCAGCACCTACAGGCGGGGGAACAATGAGCAGTTCTTC; CDR3aa: CASSTYRRGNNEQFF
abundance: -; d_gene: -; len: 14; j_gene: TRBJ1-1; v_gene: TRBV27; CDR3nt: TGTGCCAGCAGTCCCTGGGGAGGGAACACTGAAGCTTTCTTT; CDR3aa: CASSPWGGNTEAFF
abundance: -; d_gene: -; len: 18; j_gene: TRBJ2-4; v_gene: TRBV6-2/TRBV6-3; CDR3nt: TGTGCCAGCAGTTACGTGCTGGCGGATTTATTAGCCAAAAACATTCAGTACTTC; CDR3aa: CASSYVLADLLAKNIQYF
abundance: -; d_gene: TRBD2; len: 14; j_gene: TRBJ2-3; v_gene: TRBV2; CDR3nt: TGTGCCAGCAGCGGGGGGGCTAGCACAGATACGCAGTATTTT; CDR3aa: CASSGGASTDTQYF
abundance: once; d_gene: -; len: 17; j_gene: TRBJ1-4; v_gene: TRBV28; CDR3nt: TGTGCCAGCAGTCCTCTCCCCAGGGAAGGGGATTTCGAAAAACTGTTTTTT; CDR3aa: CASSPLPREGDFEKLFF
abundance: -; d_gene: -; len: 15; j_gene: TRBJ2-5; v_gene: TRBV19; CDR3nt: TGTGCCAGTAGTATAATACCCGGGATCCAAGAGACCCAGTACTTC; CDR3aa: CASSIIPGIQETQYF
abundance: -; d_gene: -; len: 13; j_gene: TRBJ2-2; v_gene: TRBV24-1; CDR3nt: TGTGCCACTGGGGGCGAACGACCCGGGGAGCTGTTTTTT; CDR3aa: CATGGERPGELFF
abundance: -; d_gene: -; len: 12; j_gene: TRBJ1-1; v_gene: TRBV19; CDR3nt: TGTGCCAGTAGTCCCCAGAGGACAGAAGCTTTCTTT; CDR3aa: CASSPQRTEAFF
abundance: -; d_gene: TRBD1; len: 13; j_gene: TRBJ1-1; v_gene: TRBV29-1; CDR3nt: TGCAGCGTTTGCCGGACAGGCGGCACTGAAGCTTTCTTT; CDR3aa: CSVCRTGGTEAFF
abundance: -; d_gene: -; len: 13; j_gene: TRBJ1-1; v_gene: TRBV27; CDR3nt: TGTGCCAGCAGTTTTAACAGGGACACTGAAGCTTTCTTT; CDR3aa: CASSFNRDTEAFF
abundance: -; d_gene: -; len: 14; j_gene: TRBJ1-1; v_gene: TRBV7-8; CDR3nt: TGTGCCAGCATCAAACGGGGGGGAGGGGCTGAAGCTTTCTTT; CDR3aa: CASIKRGGGAEAFF
abundance: -; d_gene: -; len: 13; j_gene: TRBJ1-2; v_gene: TRBV7-2; CDR3nt: TGTGCCAGCAGCTTAGCTGTCAGCTATGGCTACACCTTC; CDR3aa: CASSLAVSYGYTF
abundance: few; d_gene: TRBD1; len: 16; j_gene: TRBJ1-1; v_gene: TRBV12-5; CDR3nt: TGTGCTAGTGGCTATTCTAACAGGGGGCGGGGCACTGAAGCTTTCTTT; CDR3aa: CASGYSNRGRGTEAFF
abundance: -; d_gene: -; len: 12; j_gene: TRBJ2-7; v_gene: TRBV28; CDR3nt: TGTGCCAGCAGTTTAAGTAGCTACGAGCAGTACTTC; CDR3aa: CASSLSSYEQYF
abundance: -; d_gene: -; len: 12; j_gene: TRBJ2-1; v_gene: TRBV3-1/TRBV3-2; CDR3nt: TGTGCCAGCAGCCCGTCCGGGAATGAGCAGTTCTTC; CDR3aa: CASSPSGNEQFF
abundance: few; d_gene: TRBD1; len: 16; j_gene: TRBJ2-2; v_gene: TRBV27; CDR3nt: TGTGCCAGCAGTCCACCACGGGACAGCTCAGCCGGGGAGCTGTTTTTT; CDR3aa: CASSPPRDSSAGELFF
abundance: -; d_gene: TRBD2; len: 14; j_gene: TRBJ2-1; v_gene: TRBV7-3; CDR3nt: TGTGCCAGCAGCTCTAGCGGGGGGAGGAATGAGCAGTTCTTC; CDR3aa: CASSSSGGRNEQFF
abundance: -; d_gene: TRBD1; len: 17; j_gene: TRBJ1-1; v_gene: TRBV19; CDR3nt: TGTGCCAGTACCCCTTTGCTAGCCGGGACAGCGCTGCCTGAAGCTTTCTTT; CDR3aa: CASTPLLAGTALPEAFF
abundance: -; d_gene: -; len: 13; j_gene: TRBJ2-1; v_gene: TRBV9; CDR3nt: TGTGCCAGCAGCGCCGGTACCTACAATGAGCAGTTCTTC; CDR3aa: CASSAGTYNEQFF
abundance: -; d_gene: TRBD2; len: 18; j_gene: TRBJ2-3; v_gene: TRBV9; CDR3nt: TGTGCCAGCAGCGTGGAACCCTTAGCGGGTGCTCGCACAGATACGCAGTATTTT; CDR3aa: CASSVEPLAGARTDTQYF
abundance: -; d_gene: TRBD2; len: 15; j_gene: TRBJ2-2; v_gene: TRBV30; CDR3nt: TGTGCCAGCGGGGGCCGGGGAGATGACACCGGGGAGCTGTTTTTT; CDR3aa: CASGGRGDDTGELFF
abundance: -; d_gene: -; len: 11; j_gene: TRBJ1-2; v_gene: TRBV20-1; CDR3nt: TGCGGGGGGTCTCGAAGCTATGGCTACACCTTC; CDR3aa: CGGSRSYGYTF
abundance: few; d_gene: TRBD2; len: 13; j_gene: TRBJ2-1; v_gene: TRBV7-8; CDR3nt: TGTGCCAGCAGGTGGACTAGCGGCAATGAGCAGTTCTTC; CDR3aa: CASRWTSGNEQFF
abundance: -; d_gene: -; len: 16; j_gene: TRBJ1-2; v_gene: TRBV28; CDR3nt: TGTGCCAGCAGTTTAAAGGGACAAGAAATATACTATGGCTACACCTTC; CDR3aa: CASSLKGQEIYYGYTF